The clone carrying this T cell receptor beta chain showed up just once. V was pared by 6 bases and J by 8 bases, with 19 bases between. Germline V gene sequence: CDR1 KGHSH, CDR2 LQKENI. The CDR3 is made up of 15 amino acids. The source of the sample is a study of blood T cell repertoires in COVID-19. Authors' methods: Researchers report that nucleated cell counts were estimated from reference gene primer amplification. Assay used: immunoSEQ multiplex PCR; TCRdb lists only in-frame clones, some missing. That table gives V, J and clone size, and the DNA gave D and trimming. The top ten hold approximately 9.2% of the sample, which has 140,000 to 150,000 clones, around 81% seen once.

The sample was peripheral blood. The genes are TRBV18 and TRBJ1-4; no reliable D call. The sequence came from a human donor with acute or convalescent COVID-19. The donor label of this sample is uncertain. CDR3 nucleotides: TGTGCCAGCTCTTCCCGGGAGGGATACGTCGAAAAACTGTTTTTT. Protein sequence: CASSSREGYVEKLFF.